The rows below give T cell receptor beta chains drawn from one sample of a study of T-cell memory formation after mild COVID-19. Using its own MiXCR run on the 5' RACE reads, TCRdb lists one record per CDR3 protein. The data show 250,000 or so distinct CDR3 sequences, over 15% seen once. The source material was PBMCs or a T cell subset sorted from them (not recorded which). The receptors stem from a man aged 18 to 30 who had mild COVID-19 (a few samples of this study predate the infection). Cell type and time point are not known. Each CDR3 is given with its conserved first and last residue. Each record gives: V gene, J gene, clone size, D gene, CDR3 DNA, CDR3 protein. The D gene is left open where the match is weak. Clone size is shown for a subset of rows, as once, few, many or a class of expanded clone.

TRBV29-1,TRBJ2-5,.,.,TGCAGCGTTGATACAAACCAAGAGACCCAGTACTTC,CSVDTNQETQYF
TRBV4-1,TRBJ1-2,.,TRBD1,TGCGCCAGCAGCCAGGTCGGACAGGGGGCAAAGGACTATGGCTACACCTTC,CASSQVGQGAKDYGYTF
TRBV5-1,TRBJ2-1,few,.,TGCGCCAGCAGCGTTGGCCGGGAGCAGTTCTTC,CASSVGREQFF
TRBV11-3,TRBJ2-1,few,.,TGTGCCAGCAGCTTAGGGGGGGGCCATGAGCAGTTCTTC,CASSLGGGHEQFF
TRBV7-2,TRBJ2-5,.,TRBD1,TGTGCCAGCAGCACGGGACAGGGACAGACCCAGTACTTC,CASSTGQGQTQYF
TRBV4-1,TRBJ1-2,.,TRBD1,TGCGCCAGCAGACCAATCGGACAGGGGTATGGCTACACCTTC,CASRPIGQGYGYTF
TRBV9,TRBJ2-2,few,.,TGTGCCAGCAGCGGTACAGGGTTTAACGGGGAGCTGTTTTTT,CASSGTGFNGELFF
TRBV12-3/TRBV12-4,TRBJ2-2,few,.,TGTGCCAGCAGTTTTTGGGGTTACGCCGGGGAGCTGTTTTTT,CASSFWGYAGELFF
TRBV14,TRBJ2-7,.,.,TGTGCCAGCAGCCAAAACCCTTACGAGCAGTACTTC,CASSQNPYEQYF
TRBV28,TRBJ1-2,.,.,TGTGCCAGCAGTCCGCGCTATGGCTACACCTTC,CASSPRYGYTF
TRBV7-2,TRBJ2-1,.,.,TGTGCCAGCAGCTTACCGGGGCTCAATGAGCAGTTCTTC,CASSLPGLNEQFF
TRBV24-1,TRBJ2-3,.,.,TGTGCCACCAGTGATTTGAGAGGAGGGTATACGCAGTATTTT,CATSDLRGGYTQYF
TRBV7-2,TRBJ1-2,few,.,TGTGCCAGCAGCCCCCCCGCAGGCCCCTATGGCTACACCTTC,CASSPPAGPYGYTF
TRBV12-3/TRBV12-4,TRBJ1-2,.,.,TGTGCCAGCAGTACCAGGGGTAGCTATGGCTACACCTTC,CASSTRGSYGYTF
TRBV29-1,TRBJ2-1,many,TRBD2,TGCAGCGTTGTTGTAGCGGGGGGTTTTAATGAGCAGTTCTTC,CSVVVAGGFNEQFF
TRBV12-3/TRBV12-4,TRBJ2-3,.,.,TGTGCCAGCAGTTTAGGGTCAGGCGGGGGCACAGATACGCAGTATTTT,CASSLGSGGGTDTQYF